This TCR beta chain was observed in a study of identical twins. This clonotype has ten or more counts. No antigen is known for it. The CDR3 sequence is 15 residues long. With 7 bases clipped from V and 4 bases from J, the junction kept 10 bases outside the gene matches. Per the germline V gene, CDR1 is SGHRS and CDR2 is YFSETQ. Whole-study findings and limits: Part of the zero-insertion signal could reflect confounding by invariant MAIT and iNKT cells. Not following the same donors, the study drew its conclusions from cross-sectional statistical analysis. Low generation-probability sequences were in excess among twin-shared out-of-frame alpha sequences.

Each cDNA held unique molecular identifiers, and template switching gave it a universal primer site. One entry per CDR3 protein results from TCRdb running MiXCR on the 5' RACE reads. The sample includes roughly 690,000 distinct CDR3 sequences, approximately 6% of them seen just once. The rearrangement joins TRBV5-1 to TRBJ2-2; 7 bases fit TRBD2. This TCR came from a man aged 18-30 years in good health. Sequencing was performed on naive T cells sorted from blood. The CDR3 nucleotides are TGCGCCAGCGTCCTTACAGCGGGAACCACCGGGGAGCTGTTTTTT. Translating it yields CASVLTAGTTGELFF.